The 14 T cell receptor beta chains in this list originate from one sample, sequenced in a study of CD8 T cells in Susac syndrome. RNA was extracted with the RNeasy kit, and a quantity of roughly 0.5 to 1 ug was reverse transcribed using random hexamers. In TCRdb, the immunoSEQ multiplex PCR reads were re-called with MiXCR into one record per CDR3 protein. The table lists roughly 200,000 distinct CDR3 sequences, around 95% of them singletons. Material for sequencing was CD4+ T cells from PBMCs. The receptors come from a human donor in good health.

This chain links TRBV19 with TRBJ2-1; 9 bases are shared with TRBD2. The CDR3 length is 15 residues. CDR1 LNHDA and CDR2 SQIVND come from the germline V gene (reference sequence). Losses at the gene ends were 5 bases for V and 7 bases for J; bases not matched to a gene: 9. In nucleotides, the CDR3 is TGTGCCAGTAGTCCTTTAGCGGGAGTCATGAATGAGCAGTTCTTC. It encodes CASSPLAGVMNEQFF.

The rearrangement joins TRBV20-1 to TRBJ2-1; no definite D call. V was shortened by 5 bases and J by 6 bases, with 26 bases between the two germline ends. This CDR3 contains 17 residues. Germline V CDR1 and CDR2: DFQATT, SNEGSKA (reference sequence). CDR3 protein: CSAPVAGLTTGRNEQFF. The CDR3, as DNA: TGCAGTGCTCCGGTGGCAGGCCTAACTACTGGGCGCAATGAGCAGTTCTTC.

This chain uses TRBV28 with TRBJ2-7, with 9 bases aligning to TRBD1. Germline V gene data show CDR1 as MDHEN and CDR2 as SYDVKM. This CDR3 contains 16 residues. The trim removed 5 bases at V and 3 bases at J, leaving 11 bases unmatched. The CDR3 loop reads CASSAGTGIFNYEQYV. The CDR3 bases are TGTGCCAGCAGTGCCGGGACAGGGATTTTTAACTACGAGCAGTACGTC.

The chain recombines TRBV15 with TRBJ2-1; perhaps TRBD1 as D (6 bases). The CDR3 spans 15 residues. V lost 6 bases to trimming and J lost 4 bases, with 16 bases between them. CDR1 and CDR2 (germline): LNHNV, YYDKDF (reference sequence). The CDR3 sequence: CATRGGRGIYNEQFF. The CDR3 nucleotides are TGTGCCACCAGAGGAGGAAGGGGGATTTACAATGAGCAGTTCTTC.

The chain employs TRBV6-2 or TRBV6-3 and TRBJ2-7, with no clear D. Germline CDR1 reads MNHEY; CDR2 reads SVGEGT. The length of the CDR3 is 14 residues. The V gene lost 10 bases and the J gene lost 3 bases, with 19 bases spanning the gap. CDR3 sequence: CATSPVVMGYEQYF. The CDR3 DNA reads as TGTGCCACCTCTCCGGTCGTAATGGGCTACGAGCAGTACTTC.

Of note for this clonotype: The junction differs from germline at one of its ends, possibly a read error. This chain links TRBV18 with TRBJ2-2; 10 nucleotides align to TRBD2. CDR1 KGHSH and CDR2 LQKENI come from the germline V gene. The length of the CDR3 is 17 residues. CDR3 residues: CASSPPRLAGNTGEPFF. DNA for the CDR3: TGTGCCAGCTCACCACCTCGACTAGCGGGTAACACCGGGGAGCCGTTTTTT.

The chain joins TRBV29-1 to TRBJ1-4; 7 bases are shared with TRBD1. The CDR3 sequence is 11 residues long. Unmatched junction bases numbered 2, after V lost 7 bases and J lost 6 bases. The germline V gene has CDR1 SQVTM and CDR2 ANQGSEA. CDR3 sequence (DNA): TGCAGCGCCGACAGGGATGAAAAACTGTTTTTT. Translated, it gives CSADRDEKLFF.

The gene calls are TRBV28 and TRBJ2-1, with D perhaps given as TRBD1 or TRBD2 (5 bases each). Trimming stripped 7 bases from V and 5 bases from J, with 21 bases between. Germline values: CDR1 MDHEN, CDR2 SYDVKM. The CDR3 spans 16 residues. CDR3 nucleotide sequence: TGTGCCAGCACCAACGGAGGTGGGGGAGAAAACAATGAGCAGTTCTTC. Its protein product is CASTNGGGGENNEQFF.

The rearrangement links TRBV30 to TRBJ2-3; D uncertain. The CDR3 totals 14 residues. The germline gives CDR1 GTSNPN, CDR2 SVGIG (reference sequence). Trimming took off 0 bases at V and 0 bases at J, with 7 bases between the two ends. CDR3 loop: CAWSVSASTDTQYF. The DNA of the CDR3 is TGTGCCTGGAGTGTAAGCGCTAGCACAGATACGCAGTATTTT.

V is TRBV7-2 and J is TRBJ2-7; the match to TRBD2 covers 8 bases. The CDR3 has 14 amino acids. Germline lookup yields CDR1 SGHTA and CDR2 FQGNSA. The J segment lost 6 bases and the V segment lost 5 bases, leaving 9 bases of the junction unmatched. CDR3 bases: TGTGCCAGCAGCCATCAGACTAGCGACCTCGAGCAGTACTTC. It yields the protein CASSHQTSDLEQYF.

The chain employs TRBV6-2 or TRBV6-3 and TRBJ2-1; D is undetermined. The CDR3 has 13 residues. The germline V gene encodes CDR1 MNHEY and CDR2 SVGEGT. The V end lost 2 bases, the J end lost 4 bases, and 6 bases lay between the germline ends. The CDR3 nucleotides read TGTGCCAGCAGTTACCGCGATTACAATGAGCAGTTCTTC. Translation: CASSYRDYNEQFF.

The chain recombines TRBV5-1 with TRBJ2-2; D perhaps matches TRBD2 (6 bases). The CDR3 length is 18 residues. Germline CDR1 is SGHRS and CDR2 is YFSETQ. The V end was cut by 2 bases, the J end by 6 bases, with 23 bases between. CDR3 loop: CASSFDAVTSRGAGELFF. The CDR3, as DNA: TGCGCCAGCAGCTTTGATGCGGTTACATCCCGCGGGGCCGGGGAGCTGTTTTTT.

The rearrangement links TRBV3-1 to TRBJ2-5; perhaps TRBD1 as D (6 bases). With 1 base removed from V and 4 bases from J, the gap between germline ends came to 13 bases. Germline CDR1 LGHDT, CDR2 YNNKEL (reference sequence). This CDR3 has 15 residues. In nucleotides, the CDR3 is TGTGCCAGCAGCCAAGTGGAACAGGGCCGAGAGACCCAGTACTTC. Encoded protein: CASSQVEQGRETQYF.

This chain connects TRBV7-2 to TRBJ2-7; D might be TRBD2 (5 bases). Germline lookup yields CDR1 SGHTA and CDR2 FQGNSA. The CDR3 totals 15 residues. Between the trimmed V and J ends, which lost 4 bases and 7 bases, there was a span of 20 bases. The DNA for the CDR3 is TGTGCCAGCAGCTCCCCCGGATTCCTGGGGAGAGAGCAGTACTTC. Residues: CASSSPGFLGREQYF.